This T cell receptor beta chain is from a study of cytomegalovirus exposure and HLA in healthy donors. The PCR made use of 60 Vbeta and 13 Jbeta primers. Clones were sequenced by immunoSEQ multiplex PCR, and TCRdb holds only the in-frame ones, with some missing. The sample has 65,000 to 95,000 clones, 65% to 80% seen once. The CDR3 runs 16 residues. Per the germline V gene, CDR1 is SGHVS and CDR2 is FQNEAQ. J gave up 1 base and V 3 bases, and 5 bases lay outside the gene matches. V gene TRBV7-8 combines with J gene TRBJ2-2; the match to TRBD1 covers 7 bases. This clonotype was sampled from a man aged 65 to 79 in good health and CMV-seronegative. Sequenced input: PBMCs. CDR3 DNA sequence: TGTGCCAGCAGCTTTATCGGGACAGTGAACACCGGGGAGCTGTTTTTT. Its protein is CASSFIGTVNTGELFF.